Below are 20 T cell receptor beta chains sequenced from a single sample in a study of CD8 T cells in ankylosing spondylitis. TCRdb processed the 5' RACE reads anew with MiXCR; each CDR3 protein has one entry. The data show over 200,000 distinct CDR3 sequences, 15% to 20% seen once. No antigens are known for them. The study, taken as a whole, reports: Typical of ankylosing spondylitis blood, it appeared, was a TCR beta motif of fewer than ten highly homologous variants.

Sequenced input: blood, either unsorted or a sorted T cell fraction (not recorded which). These receptors came from a male donor with ankylosing spondylitis.

This clonotype was observed a few times. This CDR3 reads CAISKDITGAAYGYTF. The DNA of the CDR3 is TGTGCCATCAGTAAAGATATCACAGGGGCCGCCTATGGCTACACCTTC. This rearrangement joins TRBV10-3 to TRBJ1-2, with 7 bases matching TRBD1. The CDR3 sequence is 16 residues long. The V and J ends lost 5 bases and 4 bases, in that order; junction bases with no gene match: 13. The germline V gene has CDR1 ENHRY and CDR2 SYGVKD.

This clonotype was counted only a few times. Here the CDR3 DNA reads TGCGCCAGCAGCTTAGGACAAGAAGAGACCCAGTACTTC. Residues: CASSLGQEETQYF. The chain employs TRBV5-1 and TRBJ2-5; D is possibly TRBD1 (5 bases). From germline, CDR1 is SGHRS and CDR2 YFSETQ. V lost 2 bases and J 3 bases, leaving 8 bases between the germline ends. The CDR3 extends over 13 amino acids.

This clonotype was detected only a few times. V gene TRBV5-6 combines with J gene TRBJ2-3; D tentatively fits TRBD1 or TRBD2 (5 bases each). Germline V lookup: CDR1 SGHDT, CDR2 YYEEEE. V lost 5 bases and J 2 bases, leaving 12 bases between the germline ends. The CDR3 totals 14 residues. The CDR3 DNA reads TGTGCCAGCAGTTGGGACCAATACACAGATACGCAGTATTTT. The encoded protein is CASSWDQYTDTQYF. The complete variable domain, with remaining parts taken from reference TRBV5-6 and TRBJ2-3, reads DAGVTQSPTHLIKTRGQQVTLRCSPKSGHDTVSWYQQALGQGPQFIFQYYEEEERQRGNFPDRFSGHQFPNYSSELNVNALLLGDSALYLCASSWDQYTDTQYFGPGTRLTVL.

The V call is TRBV14, the J call TRBJ2-7; D perhaps matches TRBD1 (6 bases). V shed 5 bases and J shed 3 bases, with 14 bases lying between them. The CDR3 sequence is 14 residues long. Germline V gene data show CDR1 as SGHDN and CDR2 as FVKESK. DNA for the CDR3: TGTGCCAGCAGCAAAAGGACAGACAACTACGAGCAGTACTTC. It codes for CASSKRTDNYEQYF.

The CDR3 protein is CASSFWRRTDTQYF. The DNA for the CDR3 is TGTGCCAGCAGTTTCTGGCGACGCACAGATACGCAGTATTTT. The V gene is TRBV28, the J gene TRBJ2-3, with unresolved D. Between the trimmed V and J ends, which lost 3 bases and 1 base, there was a span of 8 bases. Per germline, CDR1 MDHEN and CDR2 SYDVKM. The CDR3 is made up of 14 amino acids.

This chain links TRBV7-9 with TRBJ2-5; no clear D gene. Per the germline V gene, CDR1 is SEHNR and CDR2 is FQNEAQ (reference sequence). Trimming shortened V by 4 bases and J by 1 base, and 7 bases separated the two germline ends. The length of the CDR3 is 13 residues. This CDR3 is CASSSKSQETQYF. CDR3 DNA: TGTGCCAGCAGCTCAAAAAGCCAAGAGACCCAGTACTTC.

This clonotype was seen a handful of times. The chain recombines TRBV20-1 with TRBJ1-2; D is ambiguous. With 0 bases removed from V and 2 bases from J, the gap between germline ends came to 10 bases. CDR1 and CDR2 from the germline V gene are DFQATT and SNEGSKA (reference sequence). The CDR3 has 14 residues. The CDR3 DNA follows: TGCAGTGCTAGAGATTGGGGAGACAACTATGGCTACACCTTC. This encodes CSARDWGDNYGYTF.

This clonotype occurred a few times. This chain uses TRBV12-3 or TRBV12-4 with TRBJ2-1; D may correspond to TRBD1 or TRBD2 (5 bases each). The CDR3 has 16 amino acids. Trimming stripped 5 bases from V and 0 bases from J, with 14 bases between. CDR3 DNA sequence: TGTGCCAGCAGTCCTAGAGGGGTTCGCTCCTACAATGAGCAGTTCTTC. Amino acid sequence: CASSPRGVRSYNEQFF.

The chain couples TRBV5-1 to TRBJ1-2; 9 nucleotides agree with TRBD1. The CDR3 is 15 amino acids. CDR1 and CDR2 from the germline V gene are SGHRS and YFSETQ. Germline trimming cut 2 bases from V and 6 bases from J; bases unmatched to any gene: 8. CDR3 bases: TGCGCCAGCAGCTTTACAGGGGGCGCGGCAGATGGCTACACCTTC. It yields the protein CASSFTGGAADGYTF.

This clonotype was detected ten times or more. The chain couples TRBV5-1 to TRBJ2-3; TRBD1 agrees at 9 bases. CDR1 is SGHRS and CDR2 is YFSETQ in the germline V gene. With 3 bases clipped from V and 4 bases from J, the junction kept 6 bases outside the gene matches. The CDR3 sequence is 15 residues long. CDR3 residues: CASSSGQGPADTQYF. The CDR3 nucleotides read TGCGCCAGCAGCTCGGGACAGGGCCCAGCAGATACGCAGTATTTT.

V gene TRBV20-1 combines with J gene TRBJ2-1; 10 bases fit TRBD2. Trimming took 5 bases from V and 7 from J; bases not matched to a gene: 5. In germline, CDR1 is DFQATT, CDR2 SNEGSKA (reference sequence). The CDR3 totals 13 residues. The CDR3 spells CSAYLAGDNEQFF. The CDR3 nucleotides are TGCAGTGCTTACCTAGCGGGGGATAATGAGCAGTTCTTC.

The chain combines TRBV12-3 or TRBV12-4 with TRBJ2-3; D ambiguous. CDR3 length: 17 amino acids. V lost 5 bases and J 0 bases, leaving 18 bases between the germline ends. The CDR3 region has the DNA TGTGCCAGCAGTCCCCTCTCCGGCGATAAAAGCACAGATACGCAGTATTTT. Translating gives CASSPLSGDKSTDTQYF.

This clonotype has a handful of counts. The V and J genes are TRBV7-9 and TRBJ1-3, with D possibly being TRBD1 (5 bases). The CDR3 runs 16 residues. Germline loops: CDR1 SEHNR, CDR2 FQNEAQ (reference sequence). Trimming took off 4 bases at V and 2 bases at J, with 15 bases between the two ends. This CDR3 is CASSSPAAGPGNTIYF. The CDR3 nucleotides read TGTGCCAGCAGCTCCCCGGCGGCGGGGCCTGGAAACACCATATATTTT.

At least ten counts were recorded for this clonotype. This chain joins TRBV2 and TRBJ2-3; D remains unclear. Trimming pared 3 bases from V and 2 bases from J, leaving 9 bases between. There are 14 residues in the CDR3. Germline assignment: CDR1 SNHLY and CDR2 FYNNEI. The CDR3: CASSDDSYTDTQYF. The CDR3 DNA sequence: TGTGCCAGCAGTGATGACTCCTACACAGATACGCAGTATTTT.

The genes are TRBV10-1 and TRBJ2-7; no clear D gene. V was shortened by 3 bases and J by 0 bases, with 6 bases between the two germline ends. The CDR3 sequence is 13 residues long. Germline V gene data show CDR1 as WNHNN and CDR2 as SYGVQD (reference sequence). In nucleotides, the CDR3 is TGCGCCAGCAGTGATCCAGGCTCCTACGAGCAGTACTTC. It encodes CASSDPGSYEQYF.

The CDR3 protein is CSARAVSGISYEQYF. DNA for the CDR3: TGCAGTGCTAGAGCGGTTAGCGGGATTTCCTACGAGCAGTACTTC. This rearrangement joins TRBV20-1 to TRBJ2-7, with 8 bases matching TRBD2. J lost 1 base, V lost 1 base, and 6 bases had no gene match. The CDR3 spans 15 residues. Germline CDR1 is DFQATT and CDR2 is SNEGSKA (reference sequence).

The chain joins TRBV9 to TRBJ2-7, with a weak D call TRBD1 (8 bases). V shed 3 bases and J shed 3 bases, with 13 bases lying between them. Germline values: CDR1 SGDLS, CDR2 YYNGEE. This CDR3 spans 14 amino acids. The CDR3 here is CASSETGGGYEQYF. In DNA form, the CDR3 reads TGTGCCAGCAGCGAAACAGGGGGGGGCTACGAGCAGTACTTC.

This clonotype came up a few times. The chain links TRBV5-6 to TRBJ2-3, with 7 bases aligning to TRBD2. The CDR3 spans 18 residues. Germline V CDR1 and CDR2: SGHDT, YYEEEE. V was clipped by 4 bases and J by 0 bases; unmatched bases: 14. The DNA for the CDR3 is TGTGCCAGCAGCCTTCGGTGGGCAGCGGGGCTCAGCACAGATACGCAGTATTTT. Protein sequence: CASSLRWAAGLSTDTQYF.

This rearrangement joins TRBV5-6 to TRBJ2-7, with D hard to call. The CDR3 runs 14 residues. Germline V gene sequence: CDR1 SGHDT, CDR2 YYEEEE. V lost 0 bases, J lost 4 bases, and 11 bases lay in between. Written as DNA, the CDR3 is TGTGCCAGCAGCTTGGGACCCGTTGAGTACGAGCAGTACTTC. It translates to CASSLGPVEYEQYF.

The rearrangement uses TRBV12-3 or TRBV12-4 and TRBJ2-7; D gene uncertain. This CDR3 is 15 amino acids long. V lost 6 bases and J 6 bases, leaving 21 bases between the germline ends. The CDR3 loop is CASSPVFGPLLEQYF. CDR3 DNA sequence: TGTGCCAGCAGCCCGGTTTTTGGCCCTCTTCTCGAGCAGTACTTC.